This TCR beta chain was observed in a study of blood T cells in healthy people across ages. The second PCR ran about 6 to 12 cycles with a sample-barcoded 5' primer and J-beta primers. TCRdb ran MiXCR on the 5' RACE reads and lists one entry per CDR3 protein. The repertoire has 1.5 million to 2 million distinct CDR3 sequences, roughly 52% of them found once; the top ten carry less than 2.5%. The CDR3 is 16 amino acids. CDR1 MNHEY and CDR2 SVGEGT come from the germline V gene. V is TRBV6-2 or TRBV6-3 and J is TRBJ2-4; D is possibly TRBD1 (6 bases). TRBJ2-5 explains the end of the DNA better; the J call may be wrong. The sequencing input was blood. The origin of this receptor is a woman in her thirties or forties in good health. CDR3 DNA sequence: TGTGCCAGCAGTCCCGGAACATCCAGGGGTGTGGAGACCCAGTACTTC. As protein: CASSPGTSRGVETQYF.